The table lists the clone carrying this TCR beta chain with a few counts. Its target is unknown. A much larger clone sits a single nucleotide away, making a read error possible. Combining a sample-barcoded 5' primer with a J-beta primer mix, a second PCR ran for 7 to 11 cycles. TCRdb processed the 5' RACE reads anew with MiXCR; each CDR3 protein has one entry. Altogether about 840,000 distinct CDR3 sequences are present, 25% to 30% being singletons, with the ten largest covering roughly a tenth. This record belongs to a study of blood T cells in healthy people across ages. General observations from the study: The lack of PBMC sorting stopped any conclusive naive versus antigen-experienced comparison.

This CDR3 region has 13 residues. Germline loops: CDR1 SQVTM, CDR2 ANQGSEA. This sample also belongs to another study, concerning T cells of mothers and their children. Turning to that study: Normalized overlap was always slightly, never significantly, higher in related than unrelated mother-child pairs.

The rearrangement uses TRBV29-1 and TRBJ1-1; no firm D call. The sequence derives from a woman in her thirties or forties in good health. The material sequenced was blood. The CDR3: CSVEVSMNTGAFF. The CDR3 DNA reads as TGCAGCGTTGAAGTTAGTATGAACACTGGAGCTTTCTTT.